The clone carrying this T cell receptor beta chain was seen a few times. Germline V gives CDR1 MNHNY, CDR2 SVGAGI (reference sequence). The CDR3 loop spans 11 amino acids. Trimming stripped 6 bases from V and 7 bases from J, with 8 bases between. This sample stems from a study of early T cells in non-severe SARS-CoV-2 infection. Study-level background: With bulk RNA from unsorted whole blood as input, sequencing yielded unpaired chains.

Each cDNA molecule carried a unique molecular identifier. TCRdb re-called the 5' RACE reads through MiXCR, storing one row per CDR3 protein. This table holds about 76,000 distinct CDR3 sequences, around a sixth found once. This TCR came from an adult who was a healthcare worker with PCR-confirmed SARS-CoV-2 infection or an uninfected control (not recorded which). The sequencing sample was made of whole blood. This chain connects TRBV6-6 to TRBJ2-3; possible D gene TRBD1, 5 bases. As DNA, the CDR3 is TGTGCCAGCAGCAAGGGGAATACGCAGTATTTT. This gives the protein CASSKGNTQYF.